This TCR beta chain was recovered during a study of shared clonotypes between healthy human individuals. For the study at large: CD4 naive cells filled three plates per donor, CD4 memory three, CD8 naive two and CD8 memory one. Findings and caveats of the study: When naive CD4 clonotypes were compared across several donors, 5% to 5.5% were shared.

V was cut by 2 bases and J by 4 bases, with 9 bases left in between. There are 13 residues in the CDR3. Per the germline V gene, CDR1 is SGDLS and CDR2 is YYNGEE. Sequenced by immunoSEQ multiplex PCR; TCRdb stores in-frame clones only, minus some. Here the sample spans approximately 640,000 clones, roughly 70% being singletons. Points on this clone: Antigen: not known. Additional DNA sequences in this sample encode the identical CDR3.

The sequencing sample was made of memory CD4+ T cells sorted from blood. Subset noted: CD45RA-negative fraction. This clonotype originated in a woman aged 30 to 39 in good health. This chain joins TRBV9 and TRBJ1-1; D not resolved. CDR3 amino acids: CASSVSWGTEAFF. CDR3 sequence (DNA): TGTGCCAGCAGCGTCTCTTGGGGCACTGAAGCTTTCTTT.